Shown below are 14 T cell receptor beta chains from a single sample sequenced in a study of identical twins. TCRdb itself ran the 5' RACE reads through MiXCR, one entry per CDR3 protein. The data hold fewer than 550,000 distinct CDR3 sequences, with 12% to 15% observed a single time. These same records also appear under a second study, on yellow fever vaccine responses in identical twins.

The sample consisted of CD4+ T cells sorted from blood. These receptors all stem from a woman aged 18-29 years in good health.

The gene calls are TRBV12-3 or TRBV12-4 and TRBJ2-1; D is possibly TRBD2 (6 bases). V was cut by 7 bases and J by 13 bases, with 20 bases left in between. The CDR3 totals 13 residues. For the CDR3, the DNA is TGTGCCAGCAAACTCCCGGTTGGGGGGAGACAGTTCTTC. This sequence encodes CASKLPVGGRQFF.

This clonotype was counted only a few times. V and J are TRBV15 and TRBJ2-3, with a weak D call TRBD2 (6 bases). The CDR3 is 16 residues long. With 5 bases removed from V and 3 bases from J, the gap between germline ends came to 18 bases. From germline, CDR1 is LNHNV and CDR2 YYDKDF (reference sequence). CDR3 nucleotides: TGTGCCACCAGCTCGGGACTCAACCATGGGACAGATACGCAGTATTTT. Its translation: CATSSGLNHGTDTQYF.

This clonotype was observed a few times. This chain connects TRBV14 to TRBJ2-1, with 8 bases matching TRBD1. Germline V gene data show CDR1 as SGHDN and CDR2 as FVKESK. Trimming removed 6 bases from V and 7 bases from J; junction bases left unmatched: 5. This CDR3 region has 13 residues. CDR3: CASSWQGANEQFF. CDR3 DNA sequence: TGTGCCAGCAGTTGGCAGGGGGCTAATGAGCAGTTCTTC.

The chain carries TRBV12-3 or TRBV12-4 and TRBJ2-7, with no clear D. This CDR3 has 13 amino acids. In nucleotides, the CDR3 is TGTACCAGCAGTTTAGGGATCGTATACGAGCAGTACGTC. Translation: CTSSLGIVYEQYV.

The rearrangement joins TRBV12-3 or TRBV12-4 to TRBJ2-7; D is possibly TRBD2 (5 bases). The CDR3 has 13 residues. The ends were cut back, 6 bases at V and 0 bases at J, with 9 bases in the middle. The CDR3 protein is CASRPSYSYEQYF. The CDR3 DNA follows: TGTGCCAGCAGACCTAGCTACTCCTACGAGCAGTACTTC.

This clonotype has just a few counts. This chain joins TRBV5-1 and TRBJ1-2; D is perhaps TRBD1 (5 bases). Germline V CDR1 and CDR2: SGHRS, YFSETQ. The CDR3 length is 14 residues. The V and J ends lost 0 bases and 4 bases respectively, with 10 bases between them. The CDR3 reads CASSLAETAYGYTF. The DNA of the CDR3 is TGCGCCAGCAGCTTGGCCGAGACAGCCTATGGCTACACCTTC.

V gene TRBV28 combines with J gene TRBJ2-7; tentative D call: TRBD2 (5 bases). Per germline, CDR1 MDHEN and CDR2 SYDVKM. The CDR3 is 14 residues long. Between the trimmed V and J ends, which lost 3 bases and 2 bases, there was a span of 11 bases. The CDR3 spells CASSLVATAYEQYF. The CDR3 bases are TGTGCCAGCAGTTTGGTAGCGACCGCCTACGAGCAGTACTTC.

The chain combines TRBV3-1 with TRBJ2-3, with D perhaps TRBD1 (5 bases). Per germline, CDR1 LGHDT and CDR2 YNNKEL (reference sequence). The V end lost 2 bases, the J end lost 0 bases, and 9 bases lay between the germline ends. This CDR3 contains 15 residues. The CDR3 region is CASSQPSGSTDTQYF. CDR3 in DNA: TGTGCCAGCAGCCAACCGTCAGGGAGCACAGATACGCAGTATTTT.

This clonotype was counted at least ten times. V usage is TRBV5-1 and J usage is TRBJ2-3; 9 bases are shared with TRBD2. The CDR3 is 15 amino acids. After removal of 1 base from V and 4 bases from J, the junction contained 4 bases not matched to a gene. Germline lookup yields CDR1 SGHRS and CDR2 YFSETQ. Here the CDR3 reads CASSLLAGVSDTQYF. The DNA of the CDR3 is TGCGCCAGCAGCTTGTTAGCGGGAGTGTCAGATACGCAGTATTTT.

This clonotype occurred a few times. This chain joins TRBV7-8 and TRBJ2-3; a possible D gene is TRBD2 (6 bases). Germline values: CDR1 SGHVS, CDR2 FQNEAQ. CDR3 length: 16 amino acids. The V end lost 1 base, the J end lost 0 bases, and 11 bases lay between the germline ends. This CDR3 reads CASSLGIAASTDTQYF. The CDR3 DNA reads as TGTGCCAGCAGCTTAGGCATAGCGGCTAGCACAGATACGCAGTATTTT.

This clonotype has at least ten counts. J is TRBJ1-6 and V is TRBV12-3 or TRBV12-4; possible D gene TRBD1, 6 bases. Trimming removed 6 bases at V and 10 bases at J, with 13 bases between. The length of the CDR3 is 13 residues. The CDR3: CASSLTGNSPLHF. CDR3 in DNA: TGTGCCAGCAGCCTTACAGGGAACTCACCCCTCCACTTT.

CDR3 region: CASSSGQGGPQHF. The CDR3 DNA is TGTGCCAGCAGCTCAGGACAGGGAGGGCCCCAGCATTTT. The rearrangement links TRBV7-9 to TRBJ1-5; 8 bases align to TRBD1. V lost 4 bases, J lost 9 bases, and 5 bases stayed unmatched. CDR1 and CDR2 from the germline V gene are SEHNR and FQNEAQ (reference sequence). The CDR3 runs 13 residues.

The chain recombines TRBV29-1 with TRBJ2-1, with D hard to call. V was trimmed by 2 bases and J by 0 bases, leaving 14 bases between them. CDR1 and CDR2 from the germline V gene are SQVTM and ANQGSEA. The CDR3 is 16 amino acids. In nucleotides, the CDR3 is TGCAGCGTTGAAAGAGGTCCCAGGAGCTCCTACAATGAGCAGTTCTTC. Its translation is CSVERGPRSSYNEQFF.

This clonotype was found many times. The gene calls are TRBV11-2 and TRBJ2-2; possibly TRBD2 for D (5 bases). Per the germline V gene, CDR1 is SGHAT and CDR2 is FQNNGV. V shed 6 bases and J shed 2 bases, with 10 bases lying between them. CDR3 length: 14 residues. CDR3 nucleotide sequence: TGTGCCAGCAGTAAGGGAGATAACACCGGGGAGCTGTTTTTT. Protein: CASSKGDNTGELFF. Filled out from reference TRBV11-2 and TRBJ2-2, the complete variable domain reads EAGVAQSPRYKIIEKRQSVAFWCNPISGHATLYWYQQILGQGPKLLIQFQNNGVVDDSQLPKDRFSAERLKGVDSTLKIQPAKLEDSAVYLCASSKGDNTGELFFGEGSRLTVL.